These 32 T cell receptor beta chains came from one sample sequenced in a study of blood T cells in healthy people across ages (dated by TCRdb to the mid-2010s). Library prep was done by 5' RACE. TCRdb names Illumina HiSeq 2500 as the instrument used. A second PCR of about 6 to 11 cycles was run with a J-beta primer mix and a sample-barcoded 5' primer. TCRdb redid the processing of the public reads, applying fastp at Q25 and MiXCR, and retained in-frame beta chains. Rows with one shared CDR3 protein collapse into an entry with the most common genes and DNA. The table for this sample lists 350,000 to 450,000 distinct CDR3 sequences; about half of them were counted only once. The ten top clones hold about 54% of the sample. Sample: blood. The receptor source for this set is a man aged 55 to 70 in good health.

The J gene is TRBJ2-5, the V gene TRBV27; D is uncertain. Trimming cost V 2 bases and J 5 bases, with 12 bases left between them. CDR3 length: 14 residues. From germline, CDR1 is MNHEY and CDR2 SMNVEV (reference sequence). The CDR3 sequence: CASSLLLDRETQYF. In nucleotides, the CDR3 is TGTGCCAGCAGTTTACTTCTGGACCGCGAGACCCAGTACTTC.

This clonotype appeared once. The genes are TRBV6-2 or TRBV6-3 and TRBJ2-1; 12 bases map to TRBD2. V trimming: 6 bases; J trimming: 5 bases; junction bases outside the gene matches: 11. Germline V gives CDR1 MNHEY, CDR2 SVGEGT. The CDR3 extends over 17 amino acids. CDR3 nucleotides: TGTGCCAGCAGCCGTAACGGACTAGCGGGACCTAACAATGAGCAGTTCTTC. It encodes CASSRNGLAGPNNEQFF.

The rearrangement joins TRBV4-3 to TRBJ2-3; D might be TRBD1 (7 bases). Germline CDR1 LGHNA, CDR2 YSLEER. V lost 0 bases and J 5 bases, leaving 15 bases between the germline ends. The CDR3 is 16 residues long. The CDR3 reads CASSQEGQGGQDTQYF. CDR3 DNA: TGCGCCAGCAGCCAAGAAGGCCAGGGGGGTCAAGATACGCAGTATTTT.

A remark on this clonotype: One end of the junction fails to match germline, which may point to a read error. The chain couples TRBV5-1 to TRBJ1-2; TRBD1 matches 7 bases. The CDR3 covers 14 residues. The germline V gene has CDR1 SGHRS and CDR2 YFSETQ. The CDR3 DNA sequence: TGCGCCAGCGGCTTGCAGTCGACAGGGAGAGGCTACACCTTC. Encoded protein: CASGLQSTGRGYTF.

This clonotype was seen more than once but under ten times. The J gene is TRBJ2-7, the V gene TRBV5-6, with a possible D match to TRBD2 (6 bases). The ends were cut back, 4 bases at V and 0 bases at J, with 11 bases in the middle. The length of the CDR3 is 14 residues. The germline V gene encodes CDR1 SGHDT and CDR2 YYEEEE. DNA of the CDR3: TGTGCCAGCAGCGGCGGGACTGCCTCCTACGAGCAGTACTTC. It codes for CASSGGTASYEQYF. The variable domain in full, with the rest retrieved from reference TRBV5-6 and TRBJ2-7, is DAGVTQSPTHLIKTRGQQVTLRCSPKSGHDTVSWYQQALGQGPQFIFQYYEEEERQRGNFPDRFSGHQFPNYSSELNVNALLLGDSALYLCASSGGTASYEQYFGPGTRLTVT.

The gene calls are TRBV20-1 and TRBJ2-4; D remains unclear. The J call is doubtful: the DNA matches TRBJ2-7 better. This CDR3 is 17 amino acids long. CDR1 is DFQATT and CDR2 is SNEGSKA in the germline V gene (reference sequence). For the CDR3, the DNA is TGCAGTGCTAGGAACCACTTGGCGCTCCCCTCTAGTGACGAGCAGTACTTC. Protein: CSARNHLALPSSDEQYF.

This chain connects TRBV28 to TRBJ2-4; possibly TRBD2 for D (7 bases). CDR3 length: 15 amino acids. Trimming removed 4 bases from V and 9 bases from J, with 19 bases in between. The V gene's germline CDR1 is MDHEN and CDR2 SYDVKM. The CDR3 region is CASSSVAGVGGIQYF. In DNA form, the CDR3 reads TGTGCCAGCAGTTCTGTGGCGGGAGTAGGGGGCATTCAGTACTTC.

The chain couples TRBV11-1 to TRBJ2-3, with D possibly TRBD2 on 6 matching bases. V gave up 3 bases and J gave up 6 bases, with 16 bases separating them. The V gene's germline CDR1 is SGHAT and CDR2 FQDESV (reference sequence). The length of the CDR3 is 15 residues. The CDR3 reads CASSLGGDDGDTQYF. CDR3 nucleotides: TGTGCCAGCAGCTTGGGAGGTGATGACGGTGATACGCAGTATTTT.

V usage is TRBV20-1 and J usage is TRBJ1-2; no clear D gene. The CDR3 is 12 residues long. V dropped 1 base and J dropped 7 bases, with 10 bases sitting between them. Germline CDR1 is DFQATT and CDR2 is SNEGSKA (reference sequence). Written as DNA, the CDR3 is TGCAGTGCTAGAGCCGACTGGGCTGGCTACACCTTC. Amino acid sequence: CSARADWAGYTF.

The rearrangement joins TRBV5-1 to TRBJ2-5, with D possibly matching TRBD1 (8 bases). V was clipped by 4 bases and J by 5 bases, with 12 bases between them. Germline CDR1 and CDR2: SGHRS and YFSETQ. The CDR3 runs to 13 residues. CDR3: CASSTGGAETQYF. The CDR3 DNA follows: TGCGCCAGCAGCACAGGGGGGGCGGAGACCCAGTACTTC.

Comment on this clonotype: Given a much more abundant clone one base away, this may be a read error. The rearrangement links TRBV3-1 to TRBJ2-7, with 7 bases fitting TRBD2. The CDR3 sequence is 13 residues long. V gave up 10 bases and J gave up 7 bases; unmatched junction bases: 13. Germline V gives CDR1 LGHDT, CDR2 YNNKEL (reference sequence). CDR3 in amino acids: CATGRAGLGEQYF. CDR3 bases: TGTGCCACCGGACGAGCGGGACTTGGTGAGCAGTACTTC.

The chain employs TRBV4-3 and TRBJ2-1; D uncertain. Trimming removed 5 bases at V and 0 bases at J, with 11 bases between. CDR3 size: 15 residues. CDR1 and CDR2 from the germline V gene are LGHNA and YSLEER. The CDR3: CASSWSTSSYNEQFF. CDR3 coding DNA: TGCGCCAGCAGCTGGTCGACGAGCTCCTACAATGAGCAGTTCTTC.

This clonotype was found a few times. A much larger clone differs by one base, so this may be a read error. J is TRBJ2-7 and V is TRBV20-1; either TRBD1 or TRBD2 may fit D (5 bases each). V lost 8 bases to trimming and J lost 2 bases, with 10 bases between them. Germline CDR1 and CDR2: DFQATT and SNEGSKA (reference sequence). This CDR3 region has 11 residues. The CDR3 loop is CSRADTYEQYF. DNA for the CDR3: TGCAGTCGAGCGGACACCTACGAGCAGTACTTC.

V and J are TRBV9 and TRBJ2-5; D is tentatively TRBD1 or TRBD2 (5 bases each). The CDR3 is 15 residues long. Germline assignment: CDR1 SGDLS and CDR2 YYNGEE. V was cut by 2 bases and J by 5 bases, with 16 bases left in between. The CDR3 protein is CASSVGLGVLETQYF. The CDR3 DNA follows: TGTGCCAGCAGCGTCGGGTTGGGGGTCCTGGAGACCCAGTACTTC.

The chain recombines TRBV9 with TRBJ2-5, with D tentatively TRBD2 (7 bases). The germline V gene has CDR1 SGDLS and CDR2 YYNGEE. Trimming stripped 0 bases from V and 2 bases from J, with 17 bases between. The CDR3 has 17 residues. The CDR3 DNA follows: TGTGCCAGCAGCGTAGGGATGGGGGCTAGCGGACAAGAGACCCAGTACTTC. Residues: CASSVGMGASGQETQYF.

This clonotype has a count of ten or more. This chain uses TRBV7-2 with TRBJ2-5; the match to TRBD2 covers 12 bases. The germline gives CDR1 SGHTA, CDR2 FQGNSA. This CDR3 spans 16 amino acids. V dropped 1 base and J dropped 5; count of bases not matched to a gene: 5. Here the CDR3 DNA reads TGTGCCAGCAGCTTAGGGGGACTAGCGGGTAGGGAGACCCAGTACTTC. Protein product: CASSLGGLAGRETQYF.

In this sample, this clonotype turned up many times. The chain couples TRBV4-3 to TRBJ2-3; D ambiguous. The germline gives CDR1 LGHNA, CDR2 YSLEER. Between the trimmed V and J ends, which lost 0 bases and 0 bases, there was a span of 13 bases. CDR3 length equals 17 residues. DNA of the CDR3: TGCGCCAGCAGCCAAGATACGGCAGGCCTAAGCACAGATACGCAGTATTTT. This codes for CASSQDTAGLSTDTQYF.

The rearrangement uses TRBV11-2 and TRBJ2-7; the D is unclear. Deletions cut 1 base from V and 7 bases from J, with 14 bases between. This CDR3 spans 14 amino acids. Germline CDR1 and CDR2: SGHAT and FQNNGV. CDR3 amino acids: CASSLGSTLGEQYF. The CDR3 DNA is TGTGCCAGCAGCTTAGGGAGCACCCTCGGGGAGCAGTACTTC. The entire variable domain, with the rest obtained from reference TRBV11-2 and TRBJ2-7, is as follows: EAGVAQSPRYKIIEKRQSVAFWCNPISGHATLYWYQQILGQGPKLLIQFQNNGVVDDSQLPKDRFSAERLKGVDSTLKIQPAKLEDSAVYLCASSLGSTLGEQYFGPGTRLTVT.

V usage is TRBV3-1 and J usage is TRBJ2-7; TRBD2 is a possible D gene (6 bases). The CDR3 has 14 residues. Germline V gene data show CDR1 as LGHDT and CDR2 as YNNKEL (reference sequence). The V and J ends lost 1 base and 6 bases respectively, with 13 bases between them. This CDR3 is CASSQVGGVGEQYF. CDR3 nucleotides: TGTGCCAGCAGCCAAGTTGGAGGGGTAGGCGAGCAGTACTTC.

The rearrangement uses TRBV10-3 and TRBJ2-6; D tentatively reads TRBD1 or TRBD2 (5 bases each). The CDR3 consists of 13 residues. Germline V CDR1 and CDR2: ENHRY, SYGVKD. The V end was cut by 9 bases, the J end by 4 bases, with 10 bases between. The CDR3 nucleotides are TGTGCCATGGGGACGGCGGGGGCCAACGTCCTGACTTTC. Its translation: CAMGTAGANVLTF.

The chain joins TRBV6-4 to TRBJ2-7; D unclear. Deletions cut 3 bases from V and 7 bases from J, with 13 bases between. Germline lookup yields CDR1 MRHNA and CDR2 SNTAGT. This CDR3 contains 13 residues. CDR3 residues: CASSESINNEQYF. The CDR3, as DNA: TGTGCCAGCAGTGAATCCATCAACAATGAGCAGTACTTC.

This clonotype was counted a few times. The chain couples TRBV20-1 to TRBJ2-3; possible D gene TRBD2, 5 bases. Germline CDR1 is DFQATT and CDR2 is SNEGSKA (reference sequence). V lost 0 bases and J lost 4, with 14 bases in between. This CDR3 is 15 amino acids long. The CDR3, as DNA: TGCAGTGCTAGAGATCCAAGAGGGAGCGCAGATACGCAGTATTTT. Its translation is CSARDPRGSADTQYF.

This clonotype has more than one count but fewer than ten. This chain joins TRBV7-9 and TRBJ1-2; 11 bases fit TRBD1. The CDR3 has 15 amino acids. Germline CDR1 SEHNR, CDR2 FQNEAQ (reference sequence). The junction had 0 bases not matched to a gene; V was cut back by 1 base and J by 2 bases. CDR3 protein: CASSLGDRGNYGYTF. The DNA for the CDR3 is TGTGCCAGCAGCTTAGGGGACAGGGGGAACTATGGCTACACCTTC.

Here the CDR3 reads CAWRNLGSGGYTF. The CDR3, as DNA: TGTGCCTGGAGAAATCTCGGGTCCGGTGGCTACACCTTC. The chain uses TRBV30 and TRBJ1-2, with unresolved D. V lost 3 bases and J 7 bases, leaving 15 bases between the germline ends. Looked up from germline, CDR1 is GTSNPN and CDR2 is SVGIG (reference sequence). CDR3 length equals 13 residues.

The CDR3 is CASSIGGPYEQFF. The CDR3 DNA sequence: TGTGCCAGCAGCATTGGAGGGCCTTATGAGCAGTTCTTC. The rearrangement joins TRBV7-8 to TRBJ2-1, with D maybe TRBD2 (6 bases). The CDR3 sequence is 13 residues long. The germline CDR1 and CDR2 sequences are SGHVS and FQNEAQ. Trimming pared 5 bases from V and 8 bases from J, leaving 13 bases between.

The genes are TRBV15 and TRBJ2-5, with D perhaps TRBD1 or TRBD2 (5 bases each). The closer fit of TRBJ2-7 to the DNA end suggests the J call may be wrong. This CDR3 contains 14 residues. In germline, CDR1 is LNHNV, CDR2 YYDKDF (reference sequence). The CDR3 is CATSRDGWNYEQYF. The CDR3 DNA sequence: TGTGCCACCAGCCGGGACGGGTGGAACTACGAGCAGTACTTC.

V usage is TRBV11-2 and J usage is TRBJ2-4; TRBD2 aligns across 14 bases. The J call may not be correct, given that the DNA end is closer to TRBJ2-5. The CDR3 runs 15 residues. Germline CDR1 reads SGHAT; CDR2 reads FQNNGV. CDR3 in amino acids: CASLRTSGRIETQYF. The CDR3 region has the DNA TGTGCCAGCCTTCGGACTAGCGGGAGGATAGAGACCCAGTACTTC.

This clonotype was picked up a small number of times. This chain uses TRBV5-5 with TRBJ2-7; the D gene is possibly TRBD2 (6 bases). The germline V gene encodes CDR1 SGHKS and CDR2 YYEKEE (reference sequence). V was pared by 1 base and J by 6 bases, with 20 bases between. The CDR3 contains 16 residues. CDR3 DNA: TGTGCCAGCAGCTTGAATGTGGGCCAGCGGGCGGGCGAGCAGTACTTC. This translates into CASSLNVGQRAGEQYF. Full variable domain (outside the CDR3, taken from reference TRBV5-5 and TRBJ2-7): DAGVTQSPTHLIKTRGQQVTLRCSPISGHKSVSWYQQVLGQGPQFIFQYYEKEERGRGNFPDRFSARQFPNYSSELNVNALLLGDSALYLCASSLNVGQRAGEQYFGPGTRLTVT.

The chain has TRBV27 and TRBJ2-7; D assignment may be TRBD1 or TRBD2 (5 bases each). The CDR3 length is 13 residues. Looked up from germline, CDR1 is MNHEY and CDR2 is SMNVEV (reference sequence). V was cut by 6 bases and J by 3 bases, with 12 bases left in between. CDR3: CASSKGGGYEQYF. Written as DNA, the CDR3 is TGTGCCAGCAGCAAGGGTGGGGGCTACGAGCAGTACTTC.

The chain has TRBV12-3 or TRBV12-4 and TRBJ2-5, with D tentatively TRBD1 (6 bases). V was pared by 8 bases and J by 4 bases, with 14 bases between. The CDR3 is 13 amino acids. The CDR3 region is CASSWGRGETQYF. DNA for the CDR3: TGTGCCAGCTCTTGGGGCAGGGGAGAGACCCAGTACTTC.

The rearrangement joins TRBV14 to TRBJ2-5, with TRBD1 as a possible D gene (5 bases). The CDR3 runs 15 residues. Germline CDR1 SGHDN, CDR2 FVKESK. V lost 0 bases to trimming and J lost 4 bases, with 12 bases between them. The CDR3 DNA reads TGTGCCAGCAGCCAAGAAACAGGAATCTTAGAGACCCAGTACTTC. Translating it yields CASSQETGILETQYF.

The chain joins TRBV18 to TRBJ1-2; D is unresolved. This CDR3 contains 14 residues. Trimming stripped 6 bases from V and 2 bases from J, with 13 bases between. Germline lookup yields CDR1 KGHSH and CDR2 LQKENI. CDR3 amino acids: CASSPQAQNYGYTF. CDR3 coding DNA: TGTGCCAGCTCCCCCCAGGCCCAGAACTATGGCTACACCTTC.